The 25 T cell receptor beta chains below were found in one sample sequenced in a study of blood T cell repertoires in COVID-19. Sequenced by immunoSEQ multiplex PCR; TCRdb stores in-frame clones only, minus some. This table has 200,000 to 250,000 clones, 87% appearing once. Specimen: peripheral blood. All receptors come from a man aged 40-50 years with active or convalescent COVID-19.

The chain uses TRBV29-1 and TRBJ1-1; unclear D gene. The V gene lost 5 bases and the J gene lost 3 bases, with 7 bases spanning the gap. The CDR3 has 11 amino acids. CDR1 SQVTM and CDR2 ANQGSEA come from the germline V gene. The CDR3 region has the DNA TGCAGCGTTTATACGGACACTGAAGCTTTCTTT. Protein product: CSVYTDTEAFF.

This chain connects TRBV30 to TRBJ1-1; the D gene is possibly TRBD1 (6 bases). CDR1 and CDR2 (germline): GTSNPN, SVGIG (reference sequence). V was trimmed by 5 bases and J by 5 bases, leaving 18 bases between them. CDR3 length: 14 residues. The CDR3 nucleotides read TGTGCCTGGCACGGGACACCCGGGGAGACTGAAGCTTTCTTT. It specifies CAWHGTPGETEAFF.

V is TRBV18 and J is TRBJ1-4; D uncertain. The CDR3 has 16 residues. Trimming left V 1 base short and J 0 bases short, with 9 bases between. Per germline, CDR1 KGHSH and CDR2 LQKENI. In DNA form, the CDR3 reads TGTGCCAGCTCACCACTCTCAGAGGCAACTAATGAAAAACTGTTTTTT. Translation: CASSPLSEATNEKLFF.

This clone was recorded only once. The rearrangement uses TRBV9 and TRBJ1-3; no firm D call. The CDR3 runs to 15 residues. V was shortened by 3 bases and J by 4 bases, with 14 bases between the two germline ends. Germline lookup yields CDR1 SGDLS and CDR2 YYNGEE. CDR3 coding DNA: TGTGCCAGCAGCGCCGATATCGGGGTAGGAAACACCATATATTTT. As protein: CASSADIGVGNTIYF.

The V call is TRBV3-1 (or the pseudogene TRBV3-2), the J call TRBJ1-4; D may be TRBD1 (6 bases). CDR1 is LGHDT, CDR2 YNNKEL, per germline (reference sequence). V was cut by 3 bases and J by 4 bases, with 9 bases left in between. There are 14 residues in the CDR3. This chain's CDR3 is CASSHWTVNEKLFF. The DNA for the CDR3 is TGTGCCAGCAGCCATTGGACAGTTAATGAAAAACTGTTTTTT.

This CDR3 reads CASSDSEQYF. CDR3 bases: TGTGCCAGCAGTGACTCCGAGCAGTACTTC. The chain uses TRBV25-1 and TRBJ2-7; no reliable D call. The germline V and J ends were trimmed by 3 bases and 6 bases, with 3 bases remaining between them. CDR1 and CDR2 (germline): MGHDK, SYGVNS. This CDR3 has 10 amino acids.

The chain carries TRBV19 and TRBJ1-1; D is unresolved. The CDR3 consists of 13 residues. The V gene's germline CDR1 is LNHDA and CDR2 SQIVND (reference sequence). The V and J ends lost 1 base and 3 bases respectively, with 6 bases between them. The CDR3 here is CASSIVRDTEAFF. The CDR3 bases are TGTGCCAGTAGTATAGTGAGAGACACTGAAGCTTTCTTT.

V and J are TRBV7-2 and TRBJ2-7; 9 nucleotides line up with TRBD1. The germline V gene encodes CDR1 SGHTA and CDR2 FQGNSA. With 0 bases clipped from V and 6 bases from J, the junction kept 9 bases outside the gene matches. This CDR3 spans 16 amino acids. The CDR3 DNA sequence: TGTGCCAGCAGCTTAGCTGGACAGGGGCCCCCCGCCGAGCAGTACTTC. Translated: CASSLAGQGPPAEQYF.

The J gene is TRBJ1-4, the V gene TRBV27; D possibly corresponds to TRBD1 (5 bases). The CDR3 length is 15 residues. Germline values: CDR1 MNHEY, CDR2 SMNVEV (reference sequence). Trimming pared 5 bases from V and 6 bases from J, leaving 16 bases between. Here the CDR3 reads CASSLNSGTDEKLFF. The CDR3 DNA is TGTGCCAGCAGTCTAAATAGCGGGACGGATGAAAAACTGTTTTTT.

The rearrangement uses TRBV5-1 and TRBJ1-1; 7 bases agree with TRBD1. This CDR3 has 15 residues. In germline, CDR1 is SGHRS, CDR2 YFSETQ. J lost 1 base, V lost 2 bases, and 5 bases had no gene match. Here the CDR3 reads CASSFRGQTNTEAFF. CDR3 coding DNA: TGCGCCAGCAGCTTCCGGGGACAGACGAACACTGAAGCTTTCTTT.

The chain joins TRBV2 to TRBJ2-3; 10 nucleotides agree with TRBD2. The germline V gene encodes CDR1 SNHLY and CDR2 FYNNEI. The length of the CDR3 is 18 residues. The V and J ends lost 5 bases and 6 bases, in that order; junction bases with no gene match: 17. CDR3 DNA: TGTGCCAGCAGTCCACCCCCTATTGCTAGCGGGGGTAGGGATACGCAGTATTTT. Its translation: CASSPPPIASGGRDTQYF.

J is TRBJ1-1 and V is TRBV19; 7 bases line up with TRBD1. After removal of 5 bases from V and 8 bases from J, the junction contained 11 bases not matched to a gene. In germline, CDR1 is LNHDA, CDR2 SQIVND (reference sequence). The CDR3 has 14 amino acids. CDR3 nucleotides: TGTGCCAGTAGTCCTCAAACAGGGGTGGTGGAAGCTTTCTTT. This sequence encodes CASSPQTGVVEAFF.

J is TRBJ2-7 and V is TRBV29-1; D call uncertain. The germline V gene encodes CDR1 SQVTM and CDR2 ANQGSEA. The CDR3 loop spans 12 amino acids. V lost 4 bases and J 5 bases, leaving 12 bases between the germline ends. The DNA for the CDR3 is TGCAGCGTTGCGCAGGTATGGCACGAGCAGTACTTC. Translating it yields CSVAQVWHEQYF.

The gene calls are TRBV30 and TRBJ2-6; D is unresolved. Trimming stripped 2 bases from V and 7 bases from J, with 12 bases between. There are 14 residues in the CDR3. Germline V gene lookup returns CDR1 GTSNPN and CDR2 SVGIG (reference sequence). The CDR3 sequence is CAWSIEWAANVLTF. The CDR3 DNA reads as TGTGCCTGGAGTATCGAGTGGGCAGCCAACGTCCTGACTTTC.

This clone appeared a single time. This chain links TRBV7-6 with TRBJ1-3; the D gene is possibly TRBD1 (5 bases). Germline V gene data show CDR1 as SGHVS and CDR2 as FNYEAQ. The CDR3 sequence is 16 residues long. Deletions cut 2 bases from V and 4 bases from J, with 15 bases between. CDR3: CASSLLGPAAGNTIYF. The DNA for the CDR3 is TGTGCCAGCAGCTTATTGGGGCCAGCCGCGGGAAACACCATATATTTT.

The chain has TRBV27 and TRBJ2-1, with D possibly matching TRBD2 (5 bases). The V end lost 7 bases, the J end lost 9 bases, and 16 bases lay between the germline ends. CDR1 is MNHEY and CDR2 is SMNVEV in the germline V gene (reference sequence). The CDR3 sequence is 13 residues long. This CDR3 reads CASKNGDWGEQFF. In nucleotides, the CDR3 is TGTGCCAGCAAAAACGGGGATTGGGGTGAGCAGTTCTTC.

Only one count was recorded for this clone. V and J are TRBV28 and TRBJ2-2; 9 nucleotides align to TRBD2. There are 19 residues in the CDR3. J lost 1 base, V lost 5 bases, and 14 bases had no gene match. The germline V gene encodes CDR1 MDHEN and CDR2 SYDVKM. CDR3 residues: CASSPPGVAGVLNTGELFF. CDR3 nucleotide sequence: TGTGCCAGCAGTCCCCCGGGGGTAGCGGGAGTTCTGAACACCGGGGAGCTGTTTTTT.

The rearrangement joins TRBV21-1 to TRBJ2-1; TRBD2 is the table's D call and was not checked against the DNA. TRBV21-1 is flagged as a pseudogene. The length of the CDR3 is 20 residues. The DNA of the CDR3 is TGTGCCAGCAGCAAAGCGGACAGCGGGGGTGGTCTGACGCCAATCAATGAGCAGTTCTTC. Encoded protein: CASSKADSGGGLTPINEQFF.

This clone was seen more than once but under ten times. The V gene is TRBV24-1, the J gene TRBJ2-5; no reliable D call. The length of the CDR3 is 13 residues. V gave up 7 bases and J gave up 5 bases, with 13 bases separating them. In germline, CDR1 is KGHDR, CDR2 SFDVKD. Written as DNA, the CDR3 is TGTGCCACCAGCAATCCCACCGGGGAGACCCAGTACTTC. Its protein is CATSNPTGETQYF.

CDR3 sequence (DNA): TGTGCCAGCAGCTTGGTCTCAGGGATCCGACCCTACGAGCAGTACTTC. Translation: CASSLVSGIRPYEQYF. This chain joins TRBV5-6 and TRBJ2-7, with a weak D call TRBD1 (5 bases). Trimming stripped 0 bases from V and 2 bases from J, with 15 bases between. Germline V gene lookup returns CDR1 SGHDT and CDR2 YYEEEE. There are 16 residues in the CDR3.

The V gene is TRBV2, the J gene TRBJ2-7; no firm D call. V shed 0 bases and J shed 2 bases, with 5 bases lying between them. The CDR3 is 13 residues long. The germline gives CDR1 SNHLY, CDR2 FYNNEI. CDR3 nucleotide sequence: TGTGCCAGCAGTGAAGCAGCCACCTACGAGCAGTACTTC. Translating gives CASSEAATYEQYF.

The rearrangement joins TRBV6-4 to TRBJ2-2; D is unresolved. This CDR3 has 14 amino acids. V dropped 10 bases and J dropped 5 bases, with 17 bases sitting between them. Germline CDR1 and CDR2: MRHNA and SNTAGT. CDR3 in amino acids: CATSNLFGTGELFF. The CDR3 DNA sequence: TGTGCCACCTCAAACCTTTTCGGGACCGGGGAGCTGTTTTTT.

The CDR3 here is CASKQETYSPLHF. CDR3 bases: TGTGCCAGCAAACAGGAGACTTATTCACCCCTCCACTTT. V and J are TRBV6-5 and TRBJ1-6, with TRBD1 as a possible D gene (5 bases). Germline lookup yields CDR1 MNHEY and CDR2 SVGAGI. CDR3 length: 13 amino acids. V lost 7 bases and J lost 8, with 12 bases in between.

This rearrangement joins TRBV12-5 to TRBJ2-1; the match to TRBD2 covers 12 bases. This CDR3 has 18 residues. The germline V gene encodes CDR1 LGHNT and CDR2 FRNRAP. Trimming took 2 bases from V and 7 from J; bases not matched to a gene: 12. The CDR3 loop is CASGLTKPTSGRSNEQFF. CDR3 bases: TGTGCTAGTGGTTTGACTAAGCCTACTAGCGGGAGGTCGAATGAGCAGTTCTTC.

This rearrangement joins TRBV6-5 to TRBJ2-7; maybe TRBD2 (7 bases). The germline CDR1 and CDR2 sequences are MNHEY and SVGAGI. This CDR3 spans 13 amino acids. Trimming stripped 6 bases from V and 5 bases from J, with 14 bases between. In DNA form, the CDR3 reads TGTGCCAGCAGCGTAGGGGGAGGGCACGAGCAGTACTTC. Its translation: CASSVGGGHEQYF.